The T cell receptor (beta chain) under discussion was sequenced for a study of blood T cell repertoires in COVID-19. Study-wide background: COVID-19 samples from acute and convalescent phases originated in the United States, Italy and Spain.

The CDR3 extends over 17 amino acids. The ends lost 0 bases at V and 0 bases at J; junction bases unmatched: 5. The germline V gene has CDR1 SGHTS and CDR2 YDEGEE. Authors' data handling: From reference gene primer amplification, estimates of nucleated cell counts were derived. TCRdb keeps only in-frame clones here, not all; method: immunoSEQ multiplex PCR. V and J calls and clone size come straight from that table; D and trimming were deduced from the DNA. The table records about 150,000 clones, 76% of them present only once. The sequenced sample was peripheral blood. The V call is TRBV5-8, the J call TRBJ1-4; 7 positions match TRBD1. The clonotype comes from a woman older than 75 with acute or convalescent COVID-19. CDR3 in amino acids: CASSLAQGFATNEKLFF. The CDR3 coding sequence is TGTGCCAGCAGCTTGGCACAGGGGTTTGCAACTAATGAAAAACTGTTTTTT.